This T cell receptor (beta chain) was sequenced during a study of blood T cells in healthy people across ages. Study-level findings and limits: Per million T cells, TCR beta diversity dropped about linearly as age rose.

In germline, CDR1 is MDHEN, CDR2 SYDVKM. Between the trimmed V and J ends, which lost 5 bases and 5 bases, there was a span of 18 bases. This CDR3 has 15 amino acids. Details on this clonotype: Its specificity is not known.

Each donor was a healthy Caucasian individual from Russia, aged roughly 6 to 95. Combining a sample-barcoded 5' primer with a J-beta primer mix, a second PCR ran for 7 to 11 cycles. A single record per CDR3 protein comes from TCRdb applying MiXCR to the 5' RACE reads. Of just under 550,000 distinct CDR3 sequences in the sample, 20% to 30% were seen once. These same data were also listed under a study on T cells of mothers and their children. That source adds: Each donor was one of three healthy Caucasian mothers or one of their six children. Researchers report slightly higher, though non-significant, overlap in related mother-child pairs than in unrelated pairs.

Sequenced input: blood. This chain joins TRBV28 and TRBJ2-5, with D perhaps matching TRBD1 or TRBD2 (6 bases each). This sequence was found in a boy between 10 and 17 years old in good health. As DNA, the CDR3 is TGTGCCAGCAGTCCCGGTGGAGGGGGAGTGGAGACCCAGTACTTC. Translation gives CASSPGGGGVETQYF.